These T cell receptor beta chains were read from a single sample in a study of blood T cell repertoires in COVID-19. This table comes from immunoSEQ multiplex PCR, and its TCRdb copy is limited to in-frame clones, with some not included. The sample lists roughly 160,000 clones, approximately 90% occurring once. The sample was peripheral blood. The receptors stem from a middle-aged man who had recovered from COVID-19. Both conserved end residues are part of each CDR3. Each record gives: J gene, V gene, D gene, clone size, CDR3 protein, CDR3 DNA. The D gene is left open where the match is weak. Only part of the rows carry a size: once, few, many, or a class if the clone is expanded.

>TRBJ1-2|TRBV7-9|-|-
CASSLDQGYGYTF
TGTGCCAGCAGCTTAGACCAGGGGTATGGCTACACCTTC
>TRBJ1-4|TRBV3-1/TRBV3-2|-|-
CASRPGTYDEKLFF
TGTGCCAGCAGACCCGGGACATATGATGAAAAACTGTTTTTT
>TRBJ1-4|TRBV7-2|TRBD1|once
CASSLAGGGEKLFF
TGTGCCAGCAGCTTAGCAGGGGGCGGGGAAAAACTGTTTTTT
>TRBJ2-7|TRBV7-8|-|-
CASSLDTGSVYEQYF
TGTGCCAGCAGCTTGGATACGGGGTCCGTCTACGAGCAGTACTTC
>TRBJ1-2|TRBV19|TRBD1|-
CASSTLGQGMADYGYTF
TGTGCCAGTAGTACCCTTGGACAGGGGATGGCTGACTATGGCTACACCTTC
>TRBJ1-2|TRBV5-1|-|-
CASSLDLQGTDYGYTF
TGCGCCAGCAGCTTGGACCTTCAGGGTACAGACTATGGCTACACCTTC
>TRBJ1-3|TRBV9|-|-
CASSVAGFSGNTIYF
TGTGCCAGCAGCGTCGCGGGGTTCTCTGGAAACACCATATATTTT
>TRBJ1-1|TRBV30|-|-
CASSPRNTEAFF
TGTGCCTCGAGCCCCCGGAACACTGAAGCTTTCTTT
>TRBJ2-3|TRBV5-1|-|-
CASSLAGRRGTDTQYF
TGCGCCAGCAGCTTGGCGGGTAGACGGGGCACAGATACGCAGTATTTT
>TRBJ2-3|TRBV7-3|-|-
CASSPGRADTDTQYF
TGTGCCAGCAGCCCAGGCAGGGCTGACACAGATACGCAGTATTTT
>TRBJ1-5|TRBV19|TRBD1|-
CASSEQGGKSQPQHF
TGTGCCAGTAGTGAACAGGGGGGTAAGAGTCAGCCCCAGCATTTT
>TRBJ1-5|TRBV4-3|-|-
CASSQERGSNQPQHF
TGCGCCAGCAGCCAAGAAAGGGGGAGCAATCAGCCCCAGCATTTT
>TRBJ2-3|TRBV6-6|-|-
CASSYSGRGGTDTQYF
TGTGCCAGCAGTTACAGCGGCAGGGGAGGGACAGATACGCAGTATTTT
>TRBJ1-1|TRBV28|TRBD1|-
CASSFRDRVGTEAFF
TGTGCCAGCAGTTTCCGCGACAGGGTTGGCACTGAAGCTTTCTTT
>TRBJ1-1|TRBV27|-|-
CASRSILGSTEAFF
TGTGCCAGCAGAAGCATTCTGGGGAGCACTGAAGCTTTCTTT
>TRBJ1-6|TRBV5-4|-|-
CASSLDGVVSSYNSPLHF
TGTGCCAGCAGCTTGGATGGAGTAGTCAGCTCCTATAATTCACCCCTCCACTTT
>TRBJ2-7|TRBV27|TRBD1|-
CASSLSGTDEQYF
TGTGCCAGCAGTTTATCGGGGACAGACGAGCAGTACTTC
>TRBJ2-6|TRBV19|-|-
CASTGTSGANVLTF
TGTGCCAGCACAGGGACGTCTGGGGCCAACGTCCTGACTTTC
>TRBJ2-7|TRBV7-6|-|-
CASSLDGGITYEQYF
TGTGCCAGCAGCTTAGACGGAGGGATCACCTACGAGCAGTACTTC
>TRBJ2-1|TRBV5-4|TRBD1|-
CASSRDSNEQFF
TGTGCCAGCAGCAGGGACAGCAATGAGCAGTTCTTC
>TRBJ2-7|TRBV5-1|-|-
CASSSRPREQYF
TGCGCCAGCAGCTCCCGCCCTCGGGAGCAGTACTTC
>TRBJ1-5|TRBV2|-|-
CASSEGGSHNQPQHF
TGTGCCAGCAGTGAAGGAGGGTCTCACAATCAGCCCCAGCATTTT
>TRBJ2-3|TRBV11-2|-|-
CASSPVRSPDTQYF
TGTGCCAGCAGCCCCGTTAGGAGTCCAGATACGCAGTATTTT
>TRBJ2-3|TRBV12-3/TRBV12-4|-|-
CASSLVSKRYF
TGTGCCAGCAGTTTAGTCTCTAAGAGGTATTTT
>TRBJ2-7|TRBV6-5|-|-
CASSYYGEQYF
TGTGCCAGCAGTTACTACGGCGAGCAGTACTTC
>TRBJ2-2|TRBV9|TRBD1|-
CASSARTGNTGELFF
TGTGCCAGCAGCGCCCGGACAGGGAACACCGGGGAGCTGTTTTTT
>TRBJ2-5|TRBV2|TRBD1|-
CASKRRTGGAETQYF
TGTGCCAGCAAGAGACGGACAGGGGGCGCGGAGACCCAGTACTTC
>TRBJ1-6|TRBV13|-|once
CASSGGTAINSPLHF
TGTGCCAGCAGCGGGGGGACGGCTATTAATTCACCCCTCCACTTT
>TRBJ2-7|TRBV27|-|-
CASSFGPSYEQYF
TGTGCCAGCAGTTTTGGCCCCTCCTACGAGCAGTACTTC
>TRBJ1-2|TRBV19|-|-
CASSNTEEGNGYTF
TGTGCCAGTAGTAATACGGAGGAGGGGAATGGCTACACCTTC
>TRBJ2-1|TRBV2|TRBD2|-
CATNRVAGAGEQFF
TGTGCCACCAATCGGGTAGCGGGAGCGGGTGAGCAGTTCTTC
>TRBJ2-1|TRBV7-3|TRBD1|-
CASSVQGASYNEQFF
TGTGCCAGCAGCGTACAGGGGGCTTCCTACAATGAGCAGTTCTTC
>TRBJ2-7|TRBV5-4|TRBD1|-
CASSLGRTGGDEQYF
TGTGCCAGCAGCTTGGGCCGGACAGGGGGCGACGAGCAGTACTTC
>TRBJ1-2|TRBV9|TRBD1|-
CASSVGQGVDGYTF
TGTGCCAGCAGCGTAGGACAGGGTGTGGATGGCTACACCTTC
>TRBJ2-7|TRBV4-1|-|-
CASSQPTGSYEQYF
TGCGCCAGCAGCCAGCCAACAGGTTCCTACGAGCAGTACTTC
>TRBJ1-1|TRBV18|-|-
CASSPRTARDTEAFF
TGTGCCAGCTCACCTCGGACAGCAAGGGACACTGAAGCTTTCTTT
>TRBJ2-3|TRBV9|-|-
CASSVAAGGTDTQYF
TGTGCCAGCAGCGTAGCGGCAGGGGGCACAGATACGCAGTATTTT
>TRBJ2-3|TRBV28|TRBD2|-
CASSPPSGLAGGTDTQYF
TGTGCCAGCAGTCCACCCTCCGGACTAGCGGGGGGCACAGATACGCAGTATTTT
>TRBJ2-2|TRBV5-1|TRBD2|-
CASSWTGAGAVTGELFF
TGCGCCAGCAGCTGGACGGGAGCGGGAGCAGTCACCGGGGAGCTGTTTTTT
>TRBJ2-1|TRBV27|-|once
CASSLGGGMNEQFF
TGTGCCAGCAGTTTGGGAGGGGGGATGAATGAGCAGTTCTTC
>TRBJ1-5|TRBV28|-|-
CASRTGTLSSNQPQHF
TGTGCCAGCCGCACAGGGACCTTATCGAGCAATCAGCCCCAGCATTTT
>TRBJ1-6|TRBV9|TRBD1|-
CASGGGTGGNSPLHF
TGTGCCAGCGGAGGGGGGACAGGGGGGAATTCACCCCTCCACTTT
>TRBJ1-2|TRBV10-3|-|-
CAISEQVNYGYTF
TGTGCCATCAGCGAACAGGTTAACTATGGCTACACCTTC
>TRBJ2-7|TRBV29-1|-|-
CSVRDGGHSYEQYF
TGCAGCGTCCGCGACGGGGGGCACTCCTACGAGCAGTACTTC
>TRBJ2-5|TRBV6-2/TRBV6-3|-|-
CASSHLGGQETQYF
TGTGCCAGCAGTCACCTCGGGGGCCAAGAGACCCAGTACTTC
>TRBJ2-2|TRBV19|TRBD2|once
CASTFGGAGELFF
TGTGCCAGTACTTTCGGGGGGGCCGGGGAGCTGTTTTTT
>TRBJ1-3|TRBV12-3/TRBV12-4|-|few
CASSFPVGNTIYF
TGTGCCAGCAGTTTCCCCGTGGGAAACACCATATATTTT
>TRBJ2-1|TRBV5-6|-|-
CASSFTNNEQFF
TGTGCCAGCAGTTTTACTAATAATGAGCAGTTCTTC
>TRBJ2-1|TRBV6-1|-|-
CASSDGGSYNEQFF
TGTGCCAGCAGTGACGGGGGCTCCTACAATGAGCAGTTCTTC
>TRBJ1-1|TRBV18|-|few
CASTFNVIEMNTEAFF
TGTGCCAGCACTTTCAACGTTATAGAAATGAACACTGAAGCTTTCTTT
>TRBJ2-7|TRBV19|TRBD1|-
CASSINGQGIHEQYF
TGTGCCAGTAGTATAAACGGACAGGGGATCCACGAGCAGTACTTC